This T cell receptor (beta chain) comes out of a study of T and B cells in COVID-19 patients. Across the study: Blood was sampled from COVID-19 patients who were either actively infected or recovered. Recovered patients mostly had mild to moderate COVID-19 managed as outpatients. Study results and caveats: Patients with COVID-19 reportedly showed strongly skewed T cell receptor beta variable and joining gene usage.

BIOMED2 TRB-A/B primer pools were used in multiplex TRB PCR. Via MiXCR, TCRdb re-called the multiplex PCR reads, giving one row per CDR3 protein. The sample contains about 5,400 distinct CDR3 sequences, less than 35% of which appear only once. In regard to this clonotype: The target antigen is unknown.

TRB was amplified from about 240-490 ng of blood genomic DNA. J was trimmed by 5 bases and V by 2 bases; bases with no gene match: 11. The CDR3 totals 18 residues. Germline assignment: CDR1 MNHEY and CDR2 SVGAGI. The rearrangement joins TRBV6-5 to TRBJ2-1, with TRBD2 matching 11 bases. Sequencing was carried out using blood. The clonotype was recovered from a human donor with active COVID-19. This CDR3 is CASSYNLRTSGSHNEQFF. CDR3 coding DNA: TGTGCCAGCAGTTACAACCTCAGGACTAGCGGGTCCCACAATGAGCAGTTCTTC.